These 8 T cell receptor beta chains share one sample of origin, sequenced in a study of stem cell transplantation in POMP-related autoinflammatory disease. Assay used: immunoSEQ multiplex PCR; TCRdb lists only in-frame clones, some missing. Altogether more than 8,500 clones are present, around 79% being singletons, with the ten largest covering about 4.6%. The specimen was CD4+ T cells from PBMCs, collected after stem cell transplantation. The source of these receptors is a human patient with POMP-related autoinflammation and immune dysregulation (PRAID). The T cells may come from the graft donor.

The chain has TRBV18 and TRBJ2-1; 8 bases agree with TRBD2. The germline V gene encodes CDR1 KGHSH and CDR2 LQKENI. Trimming cost V 7 bases and J 6 bases; bases outside gene matches: 11. The CDR3 consists of 15 residues. CDR3 nucleotides: TGTGCCAGCTATCCCCCCGGGAGGGCCTCCAATGAGCAGTTCTTC. Amino acids: CASYPPGRASNEQFF.

J is TRBJ1-6 and V is TRBV28; 10 bases fit TRBD1. Per the germline V gene, CDR1 is MDHEN and CDR2 is SYDVKM. The CDR3 contains 17 residues. J lost 6 bases, V lost 5 bases, and 10 bases had no gene match. CDR3 region: CASSLTGGATGNSPLHF. CDR3 DNA: TGTGCCAGCAGTCTGACAGGGGGCGCAACGGGTAATTCACCCCTCCACTTT.

The V call is TRBV6-5, the J call TRBJ1-1; D not resolved. Germline V lookup: CDR1 MNHEY, CDR2 SVGAGI. The germline V and J ends were trimmed by 0 bases and 4 bases, with 15 bases remaining between them. CDR3 length: 16 amino acids. CDR3 residues: CASSYSSPGVGTEAFF. For the CDR3, the DNA is TGTGCCAGCAGTTACTCAAGCCCTGGAGTGGGCACTGAAGCTTTCTTT.

V is TRBV18 and J is TRBJ1-4; a possible D gene is TRBD1 (6 bases). Germline lookup yields CDR1 KGHSH and CDR2 LQKENI. Trimming took off 2 bases at V and 0 bases at J, with 16 bases between the two ends. The CDR3 has 18 amino acids. In DNA, the CDR3 is TGTGCCAGCTCACCAACGATGGGACAAAAAGCAACTAATGAAAAACTGTTTTTT. This encodes CASSPTMGQKATNEKLFF.

The V gene is TRBV3-1 (or the pseudogene TRBV3-2), the J gene TRBJ1-5; D uncertain. Between the trimmed V and J ends, which lost 3 bases and 9 bases, there was a span of 15 bases. Germline CDR1 and CDR2: LGHDT and YNNKEL (reference sequence). CDR3 length equals 14 residues. CDR3 sequence (DNA): TGTGCCAGCAGCCAGGGGTTAGACCCTTCGCCCCAGCATTTT. As protein: CASSQGLDPSPQHF.

This sequence joins TRBV30 and TRBJ2-5, with a possible D match to TRBD2 (7 bases). The V gene lost 3 bases and the J gene lost 2 bases, with 22 bases spanning the gap. The CDR3 runs 17 residues. CDR1 and CDR2 from the germline V gene are GTSNPN and SVGIG (reference sequence). The CDR3 DNA is TGTGCCTGGAGGTCGGCTGGTGCGGGGAGGGGGCAAGAGACCCAGTACTTC. Its translation: CAWRSAGAGRGQETQYF. The full variable domain, rest sourced from reference TRBV30 and TRBJ2-5, is SQTIHQWPATLVQPVGSPLSLECTVEGTSNPNLYWYRQAAGRGLQLLFYSVGIGQISSEVPQNLSASRPQDRQFILSSKKLLLSDSGFYLCAWRSAGAGRGQETQYFGPGTRLLVL.

This chain links TRBV7-2 with TRBJ2-2; 7 nucleotides match TRBD2. The germline V gene encodes CDR1 SGHTA and CDR2 FQGNSA. The V and J ends lost 6 bases and 4 bases, in that order; junction bases with no gene match: 8. This CDR3 has 15 residues. In DNA, the CDR3 is TGTGCCAGCAGTTTTCGGGGGGTCGGCACCGGGGAGCTGTTTTTT. It encodes CASSFRGVGTGELFF.

The chain uses TRBV19 and TRBJ1-2; tentative D call: TRBD1 (6 bases). The V gene lost 4 bases and the J gene lost 8 bases, with 17 bases spanning the gap. Germline V gives CDR1 LNHDA, CDR2 SQIVND (reference sequence). This CDR3 has 14 amino acids. The CDR3 DNA reads TGTGCCAGTAGTAGACAGGTTAATGCGCGGGGCTACACCTTC. This translates into CASSRQVNARGYTF.